Listed below are T cell receptor beta chains from one sample, sequenced in a study of T-cell reconstitution after alpha-beta-depleted transplantation in children. TCRdb used MiXCR to reprocess the PCR reads, holding one entry per CDR3 protein. The table lists 300,000 to 400,000 distinct CDR3 sequences, about a sixth of them singletons, with around 43% in the top ten. Sample: PBMCs, mostly from graft donor cells, taken 360 days after TCRalphabeta/CD19-depleted stem cell transplant. The source is a male patient aged 2-15 years who had a stem cell transplant for acute lymphoblastic leukemia, so the T cells may come from the graft donor. The CDR3 runs from the conserved cysteine through the conserved F or W. A D gene is named only where the DNA matches it firmly. Part of the rows lack a size; the others show once, few, many or a class for expanded clones.

J | V | size | D | CDR3 | DNA
TRBJ2-1 | TRBV28 | few | . | CASRGGAGDEQFF | TGTGCCAGCAGGGGGGGGGCTGGGGATGAGCAGTTCTTC
TRBJ1-3 | TRBV20-1 | . | TRBD1 | CSAKKGAAGNTIYF | TGCAGTGCTAAAAAGGGGGCAGCAGGAAACACCATATATTTT
TRBJ2-1 | TRBV27 | . | . | CASSSFSPLAGRNEQFF | TGTGCCAGCAGTTCCTTTTCTCCCCTGGCAGGGCGGAATGAGCAGTTCTTC
TRBJ1-1 | TRBV10-3 | . | . | CAIRTQEKNTEAFF | TGTGCCATCAGAACACAGGAGAAGAACACTGAAGCTTTCTTT
TRBJ2-5 | TRBV10-3 | . | . | CAISAPKGETQYF | TGTGCCATCAGTGCTCCGAAAGGGGAGACCCAGTACTTC
TRBJ1-5 | TRBV20-1 | . | . | CSASVISNQPQHF | TGCAGTGCTAGCGTTATTAGCAATCAGCCCCAGCATTTT
TRBJ2-1 | TRBV28 | few | . | CASSLPSGTMDNEQFF | TGTGCCAGCAGTTTACCCTCCGGGACAATGGACAATGAGCAGTTCTTC
TRBJ2-1 | TRBV7-6 | few | . | CASSSNRHYNEQFF | TGTGCCAGCAGCTCAAATCGCCACTACAATGAGCAGTTCTTC
TRBJ2-1 | TRBV15 | . | TRBD2 | CATSREVAGGPQFF | TGTGCCACCAGCAGAGAGGTAGCGGGGGGGCCTCAGTTCTTC
TRBJ2-1 | TRBV29-1 | few | . | CSARTNDRRRSIGEQFF | TGCAGCGCCAGAACGAATGACAGGCGGCGGAGTATCGGTGAGCAGTTCTTC
TRBJ2-1 | TRBV10-1 | many | . | CASSDGTFPKKFF | TGCGCCAGCAGCGACGGGACTTTCCCGAAAAAGTTCTTC
TRBJ2-5 | TRBV11-2 | . | . | CASSLEWDTQETQYF | TGTGCCAGCAGCTTAGAATGGGACACCCAAGAGACCCAGTACTTC
TRBJ2-5 | TRBV20-1 | many | TRBD2 | CSARDPLAGGEETQYF | TGCAGTGCTAGAGACCCCCTAGCGGGAGGGGAAGAGACCCAGTACTTC
TRBJ2-3 | TRBV7-2 | few | . | CASSLAPQGKDTQYF | TGTGCCAGCAGCTTAGCCCCACAGGGAAAAGATACGCAGTATTTT
TRBJ2-3 | TRBV9 | . | TRBD2 | CASSVEGLASDTQYF | TGTGCCAGCAGCGTAGAGGGACTAGCATCAGATACGCAGTATTTT
TRBJ1-2 | TRBV12-3/TRBV12-4 | few | . | CASRAAADRSNGYTF | TGTGCCAGCAGGGCAGCCGCGGACAGAAGCAATGGCTACACCTTC
TRBJ2-7 | TRBV28 | . | . | CTSSLAYEQYF | TGTACCAGCAGTTTAGCCTACGAGCAGTACTTC
TRBJ2-7 | TRBV28 | . | TRBD2 | CASSPVTSGIYEQYF | TGTGCCAGCAGTCCCGTCACTAGCGGGATCTACGAGCAGTACTTC
TRBJ1-2 | TRBV29-1 | . | TRBD1 | CSVSPPGTVYGYTF | TGCAGCGTTTCCCCCCCCGGGACAGTCTATGGCTACACCTTC
TRBJ2-7 | TRBV11-1 | few | . | CASSFPGVSYEQYF | TGTGCCAGCAGCTTCCCAGGGGTATCCTACGAGCAGTACTTC
TRBJ1-1 | TRBV12-3/TRBV12-4 | many | . | CASSPRLPMGHTEAFF | TGTGCCAGCAGCCCTCGGCTCCCGATGGGTCACACTGAAGCTTTCTTT
TRBJ1-1 | TRBV5-1 | few | . | CASSLASGGRTEAFF | TGCGCCAGCAGCTTGGCTTCAGGAGGGCGGACTGAAGCTTTCTTT
TRBJ1-3 | TRBV29-1 | . | TRBD1 | CSVTGAGNTIYF | TGCAGCGTGACAGGGGCAGGAAACACCATATATTTT
TRBJ2-7 | TRBV4-2 | . | . | CASSQVLQEYEQYF | TGTGCCAGCAGCCAGGTACTACAGGAGTACGAGCAGTACTTC
TRBJ2-3 | TRBV9 | . | . | CASSVRGTDTQYF | TGTGCCAGCAGCGTCCGAGGGACAGATACGCAGTATTTT
TRBJ2-3 | TRBV4-3 | few | . | CASSQEFLRADTQYF | TGCGCCAGCAGCCAAGAGTTTCTGCGGGCAGATACGCAGTATTTT
TRBJ1-5 | TRBV20-1 | . | . | CSAATGYNQPQHF | TGCAGTGCCGCAACAGGGTACAATCAGCCCCAGCATTTT
TRBJ1-4 | TRBV4-1 | . | . | CASSPSGATNEKLFF | TGCGCCAGCAGCCCCTCAGGCGCAACTAATGAAAAACTGTTTTTT